A single sample gave rise to the 16 T cell receptor beta chains below, sequenced in a study of blood T cell repertoires in COVID-19. Profiling relied on immunoSEQ multiplex PCR, and the TCRdb table lists in-frame clones only, not all of them. Of under 150,000 clones in the sample, around 83% were seen once. Source material: peripheral blood. These receptor sequences come from a man between 40 and 49 years old with acute or convalescent COVID-19.

This clone was detected a few times. This chain joins TRBV5-4 and TRBJ2-7, with TRBD1 matching over 11 bases. The germline V gene encodes CDR1 SGHNT and CDR2 YYREEE (reference sequence). After removal of 4 bases from V and 4 bases from J, the junction contained 7 bases not matched to a gene. This CDR3 region has 15 residues. The CDR3 region is CASSPGQGAWYEQYF. In DNA, the CDR3 is TGTGCCAGCAGCCCTGGACAGGGGGCTTGGTACGAGCAGTACTTC. The whole variable domain, filled in from reference TRBV5-4 and TRBJ2-7, reads ETGVTQSPTHLIKTRGQQVTLRCSSQSGHNTVSWYQQALGQGPQFIFQYYREEENGRGNFPPRFSGLQFPNYSSELNVNALELDDSALYLCASSPGQGAWYEQYFGPGTRLTVT.

The rearrangement links TRBV4-3 to TRBJ2-3, with 7 nucleotides matching TRBD2. The CDR3 is made up of 16 amino acids. Germline CDR1 reads LGHNA; CDR2 reads YSLEER. J was trimmed by 3 bases and V by 0 bases; bases with no gene match: 6. CDR3 residues: CASSQDGGGATDTQYF. For the CDR3, the DNA is TGCGCCAGCAGCCAAGACGGCGGGGGAGCGACAGATACGCAGTATTTT.

The chain employs TRBV6-1 and TRBJ1-2, with D tentatively TRBD1 (6 bases). This CDR3 is built from 14 residues. Trimming took off 5 bases at V and 8 bases at J, with 18 bases between the two ends. Per the germline V gene, CDR1 is MNHNS and CDR2 is SASEGT. CDR3 sequence reads: CASSSLNRVNGYTF. CDR3 DNA sequence: TGTGCCAGCAGTTCGCTAAACAGGGTGAACGGCTACACCTTC.

This clone has a single count. The J gene is TRBJ1-1, the V gene TRBV3-1 (or the pseudogene TRBV3-2); D is undetermined. This CDR3 is 12 amino acids long. CDR1 is LGHDT, CDR2 YNNKEL, per germline (reference sequence). V shed 3 bases and J shed 9 bases, with 11 bases lying between them. The CDR3 protein is CASSHDRDKAFF. The CDR3 DNA sequence: TGTGCCAGCAGCCATGACCGGGATAAAGCTTTCTTT.

V is TRBV20-1 and J is TRBJ2-5; D is unresolved. In germline, CDR1 is DFQATT, CDR2 SNEGSKA (reference sequence). The CDR3 loop spans 11 amino acids. In DNA form, the CDR3 reads TGCAGCCGACTGTTTCAAGAGACCCAGTACTTC. This codes for CSRLFQETQYF.

V usage is TRBV5-3 and J usage is TRBJ2-7; D is possibly TRBD2 (6 bases). TRBV5-3 is noted as an ORF with a role that remains uncertain. The CDR3 totals 17 residues. The V end lost 1 base, the J end lost 2 bases, and 19 bases lay between the germline ends. The CDR3 loop reads CARSLICGGQGTYEQYF. In DNA form, the CDR3 reads TGTGCCAGAAGCTTGATTTGCGGAGGGCAGGGAACCTACGAGCAGTACTTC.

This chain links TRBV11-2 with TRBJ2-1; D remains unclear. The germline V and J ends were trimmed by 2 bases and 5 bases, with 10 bases remaining between them. The CDR3 is made up of 14 amino acids. CDR1 and CDR2 (germline): SGHAT, FQNNGV. The CDR3 loop reads CASSLPRLDNEQFF. The CDR3 DNA reads TGTGCCAGCAGCTTACCCCGACTGGACAATGAGCAGTTCTTC.

The chain joins TRBV4-1 to TRBJ2-3; 9 positions match TRBD2. There are 16 residues in the CDR3. V lost 3 bases to trimming and J lost 4 bases; unmatched junction nucleotides: 8. Germline V gene sequence: CDR1 MGHRA, CDR2 YSYEKL. In nucleotides, the CDR3 is TGCGCCAGCAGCCACCCGGCGGGGGGGCCCGCAGATACGCAGTATTTT. Amino acids: CASSHPAGGPADTQYF.

The chain combines TRBV7-9 with TRBJ2-1; 11 nucleotides line up with TRBD2. J gave up 4 bases and V 4 bases, and 9 bases lay outside the gene matches. Germline assignment: CDR1 SEHNR and CDR2 FQNEAQ (reference sequence). The CDR3 is 17 residues long. The CDR3 loop is CASSSPKTSGGYNEQFF. In nucleotides, the CDR3 is TGTGCCAGCAGCTCACCCAAAACTAGCGGGGGATACAATGAGCAGTTCTTC.

The chain uses TRBV3-1 (or the pseudogene TRBV3-2) and TRBJ2-1; 11 bases map to TRBD2. Per germline, CDR1 LGHDT and CDR2 YNNKEL (reference sequence). CDR3 size: 15 residues. Unmatched junction bases numbered 7, after V lost 5 bases and J lost 7 bases. CDR3 nucleotides: TGTGCCAGCAGCACTAGCGGGGGTGATGGGAATGAGCAGTTCTTC. Protein product: CASSTSGGDGNEQFF.

The chain is built from TRBV30 and TRBJ2-2; D gene uncertain. The length of the CDR3 is 12 residues. Germline CDR1 is GTSNPN and CDR2 is SVGIG (reference sequence). Deletions cut 1 base from V and 6 bases from J, with 6 bases between. CDR3 sequence reads: CAWSAISGELFF. The CDR3, as DNA: TGTGCCTGGAGTGCTATATCCGGGGAGCTGTTTTTT. Full variable domain (rest looked up from reference TRBV30 and TRBJ2-2): SQTIHQWPATLVQPVGSPLSLECTVEGTSNPNLYWYRQAAGRGLQLLFYSVGIGQISSEVPQNLSASRPQDRQFILSSKKLLLSDSGFYLCAWSAISGELFFGEGSRLTVL.

The chain has TRBV9 and TRBJ2-7, with TRBD2 matching over 12 bases. Germline V lookup: CDR1 SGDLS, CDR2 YYNGEE. The CDR3 consists of 15 residues. Trimming at V came to 3 bases and at J to 4 bases, leaving 5 bases not matched to a gene. The CDR3 protein is CASSETSGGTYEQYF. CDR3 DNA sequence: TGTGCCAGCAGCGAGACTAGCGGGGGCACGTACGAGCAGTACTTC.

V and J are TRBV12-5 and TRBJ2-1, with 9 bases matching TRBD1. This CDR3 has 14 residues. Trimming cost V 6 bases and J 6 bases; bases outside gene matches: 6. Germline V CDR1 and CDR2: LGHNT, FRNRAP. The CDR3 region has the DNA TGTGCTAGTGGACCCGGGACAGGGTTCAATGAGCAGTTCTTC. Amino acids: CASGPGTGFNEQFF.

CDR3 coding DNA: TGTGCCAGCAGCTTCTCTGGGTTGGGCGCAGATACGCAGTATTTT. Translating gives CASSFSGLGADTQYF. The V and J genes are TRBV7-3 and TRBJ2-3; unclear D gene. The ends were cut back, 3 bases at V and 4 bases at J, with 14 bases in the middle. Germline V gives CDR1 SGHTA, CDR2 FQGTGA. The CDR3 extends over 15 amino acids. Looking up the rest from reference TRBV7-3 and TRBJ2-3 gives the full variable domain: GAGVSQTPSNKVTEKGKYVELRCDPISGHTALYWYRQSLGQGPEFLIYFQGTGAADDSGLPNDRFFAVRPEGSVSTLKIQRTERGDSAVYLCASSFSGLGADTQYFGPGTRLTVL.

The chain employs TRBV19 and TRBJ1-1; D gene ambiguous. The germline CDR1 and CDR2 sequences are LNHDA and SQIVND (reference sequence). V lost 3 bases, J lost 0 bases, and 5 bases lay in between. This CDR3 spans 13 amino acids. The CDR3 DNA reads as TGTGCCAGTAGTATTGAGATGAACACTGAAGCTTTCTTT. Translation gives CASSIEMNTEAFF.

The chain carries TRBV6-2 or TRBV6-3 and TRBJ2-7; 7 nucleotides agree with TRBD1. The V segment lost 1 base and the J segment 9 bases; nucleotides outside the gene matches: 12. Germline lookup yields CDR1 MNHEY and CDR2 SVGEGT. The CDR3 has 15 residues. CDR3 residues: CASSYYKGATRVQYF. CDR3 nucleotides: TGTGCCAGCAGTTACTATAAGGGGGCCACGCGGGTGCAGTACTTC.